Shown below are 20 T cell receptor beta chains from a single sample sequenced in a study of blood T cells in healthy people across ages. Primers used in a second PCR of about 7 to 12 cycles were a sample-barcoded 5' primer and a J-beta primer mix. TCRdb re-analysed the 5' RACE reads in MiXCR, keeping a single row per CDR3 protein. The sample lists approximately 1,700,000 distinct CDR3 sequences, about 39% seen once, with under 30% in the top ten. The sample comprised blood. These receptors originate from a human donor in good health.

This clonotype came up a few times. The V and J genes are TRBV5-1 and TRBJ2-5; 9 nucleotides align to TRBD2. The CDR3 is 15 amino acids. The V gene end was trimmed by 4 bases and the J gene end by 0 bases; junction bases not matched to a gene: 4. Germline loops: CDR1 SGHRS, CDR2 YFSETQ. CDR3 nucleotide sequence: TGCGCCAGCAGCCCGAGCGGGGGGCACCAAGAGACCCAGTACTTC. It specifies CASSPSGGHQETQYF.

The sample holds a few counts of this clonotype. The gene calls are TRBV9 and TRBJ2-1; D perhaps matches TRBD2 (5 bases). CDR3 length: 16 residues. Trimming stripped 0 bases from V and 2 bases from J, with 12 bases between. The germline V gene encodes CDR1 SGDLS and CDR2 YYNGEE. DNA of the CDR3: TGTGCCAGCAGCGTAGGGCTAACGGGGACCTACAATGAGCAGTTCTTC. Its protein product is CASSVGLTGTYNEQFF.

Points on this clonotype: This likely comes from a read error, as the CDR3 has no conserved phenylalanine or tryptophan at its end. This chain joins TRBV20-1 and TRBJ1-2; D remains unclear. The V gene lost 3 bases and the J gene lost 0 bases, with 5 bases spanning the gap. This CDR3 region has 12 residues. CDR1 and CDR2 (germline): DFQATT, SNEGSKA (reference sequence). CDR3 nucleotide sequence: TGCAGTGCTAGCGTCTCTAACTATGGCTACACCTGC. The encoded protein is CSASVSNYGYTC.

The chain uses TRBV7-2 and TRBJ2-3; a possible D gene is TRBD1 (6 bases). Germline CDR1 SGHTA, CDR2 FQGNSA. V lost 5 bases, J lost 4 bases, and 10 bases lay in between. This CDR3 contains 13 residues. Here the CDR3 reads CASSKRQADTQYF. The CDR3 bases are TGTGCCAGCAGCAAAAGACAGGCAGATACGCAGTATTTT.

V is TRBV7-9 and J is TRBJ2-1, with D possibly being TRBD2 (6 bases). CDR3 length: 16 amino acids. Germline lookup yields CDR1 SEHNR and CDR2 FQNEAQ (reference sequence). V dropped 0 bases and J dropped 9 bases, with 18 bases sitting between them. The CDR3 reads CASSLARDPTESEQFF. The CDR3 DNA reads TGTGCCAGCAGCTTAGCGCGGGATCCCACCGAGAGTGAGCAGTTCTTC.

This clonotype was detected a few times. The rearrangement uses TRBV15 and TRBJ2-7, with D maybe TRBD1 (6 bases). The CDR3 is 16 amino acids. Trimming took 3 bases from V and 2 from J, leaving 17 bases between them. The V gene's germline CDR1 is LNHNV and CDR2 YYDKDF (reference sequence). The CDR3 spells CATSREVTGLTYEQYF. CDR3 DNA: TGTGCCACCAGCAGGGAGGTCACAGGGTTGACCTACGAGCAGTACTTC. Combining the CDR3 with reference TRBV15 and TRBJ2-7 gives the whole variable domain DAMVIQNPRYQVTQFGKPVTLSCSQTLNHNVMYWYQQKSSQAPKLLFHYYDKDFNNEADTPDNFQSRRPNTSFCFLDIRSPGLGDTAMYLCATSREVTGLTYEQYFGPGTRLTVT.

Here the CDR3 reads CASSGGLVGTGELFF. The CDR3 DNA is TGCGCCAGCAGCGGGGGACTAGTCGGCACCGGGGAGCTGTTTTTT. This sequence joins TRBV5-1 and TRBJ2-2; 8 bases fit TRBD2. J was trimmed by 4 bases and V by 4 bases; bases with no gene match: 6. Germline values: CDR1 SGHRS, CDR2 YFSETQ. CDR3 length: 15 residues.

The chain is built from TRBV9 and TRBJ2-5; D not resolved. Germline V gives CDR1 SGDLS, CDR2 YYNGEE. The ends were cut back, 0 bases at V and 5 bases at J, with 8 bases in the middle. The CDR3 is 13 residues long. The CDR3 bases are TGTGCCAGCAGCGTAGGTGTTGGGGAGACCCAGTACTTC. This sequence encodes CASSVGVGETQYF.

V gene TRBV7-2 combines with J gene TRBJ1-2; tentative D call: TRBD1 (5 bases). This CDR3 spans 15 amino acids. Trimming took 5 bases from V and 7 from J, leaving 20 bases between them. Germline V CDR1 and CDR2: SGHTA, FQGNSA. CDR3 DNA: TGTGCCAGCAGCAAGGGACTGGCTTTTGAGGGTGGCTACACCTTC. The encoded protein is CASSKGLAFEGGYTF.

This clonotype was found many times. The V gene is TRBV6-2 or TRBV6-3, the J gene TRBJ1-5; D is undetermined. The length of the CDR3 is 12 residues. Germline lookup yields CDR1 MNHEY and CDR2 SVGEGT. V lost 6 bases and J lost 4, with 7 bases in between. The CDR3 loop reads CASRTPNQPQHF. For the CDR3, the DNA is TGTGCCAGCAGAACTCCGAATCAGCCCCAGCATTTT.

This clonotype has only a few counts. DNA of the CDR3: TGTGCCAGCACTCGGGAAACTGAGCAGTTCTTC. Encoded protein: CASTRETEQFF. The genes are TRBV5-4 and TRBJ2-1; tentative D call: TRBD2 (5 bases). The germline V and J ends were trimmed by 6 bases and 9 bases, with 10 bases remaining between them. The CDR3 totals 11 residues. Germline CDR1 SGHNT, CDR2 YYREEE (reference sequence).

This clonotype was counted a few times. This chain connects TRBV28 to TRBJ2-5, with TRBD2 matching over 8 bases. The CDR3 extends over 15 amino acids. The V segment lost 6 bases and the J segment 3 bases; nucleotides outside the gene matches: 9. CDR1 and CDR2 (germline): MDHEN, SYDVKM. Written as DNA, the CDR3 is TGTGCCAGCAGCCGGCCTGCCGGGGGGGAAGAGACCCAGTACTTC. Residues: CASSRPAGGEETQYF.

The rearrangement joins TRBV4-3 to TRBJ1-2, with a tentative D call TRBD1 (5 bases). V was clipped by 1 base and J by 10 bases, with 16 bases between them. The CDR3 runs to 14 residues. Germline V lookup: CDR1 LGHNA, CDR2 YSLEER. The CDR3 sequence is CASSQVGGQGAYTF. CDR3 DNA sequence: TGCGCCAGCAGCCAAGTGGGGGGTCAAGGTGCCTACACCTTC.

This clonotype was seen only a few times. The chain links TRBV7-8 to TRBJ2-6; TRBD2 matches 9 bases. The CDR3 covers 21 residues. Germline V gene sequence: CDR1 SGHVS, CDR2 FQNEAQ. Germline trimming cut 7 bases from V and 0 bases from J; bases unmatched to any gene: 19. The chain's CDR3 is CASNRLPGGGGLSSGANVLTF. The CDR3 bases are TGTGCCAGCAACCGACTCCCAGGCGGGGGGGGATTAAGCTCTGGGGCCAACGTCCTGACTTTC.

This clonotype appeared a single time. The rearrangement links TRBV20-1 to TRBJ2-1; 10 bases line up with TRBD1. CDR3 length: 16 residues. CDR1 DFQATT and CDR2 SNEGSKA come from the germline V gene (reference sequence). V lost 1 base and J lost 1; bases outside the gene matches: 4. The CDR3 DNA sequence: TGCAGTGCTAGAGTTGGGACAGGGGTTTCCTACAATGAGCAGTTCTTC. Protein sequence: CSARVGTGVSYNEQFF.

This clonotype was observed a handful of times. V and J are TRBV12-3 or TRBV12-4 and TRBJ2-3; 9 nucleotides match TRBD1. The CDR3 runs 16 residues. The junction had 10 bases not matched to a gene; V was cut back by 6 bases and J by 3 bases. CDR3 region: CASRSARDRVTDTQYF. For the CDR3, the DNA is TGTGCCAGCAGATCCGCCAGGGACAGGGTTACAGATACGCAGTATTTT.

This chain uses TRBV6-5 with TRBJ1-5, with a possible D match to TRBD1 (6 bases). The V gene's germline CDR1 is MNHEY and CDR2 SVGAGI. The ends were cut back, 2 bases at V and 1 base at J, with 21 bases in the middle. The CDR3 totals 19 residues. CDR3 DNA: TGTGCCAGCAGTTACCCCGGGAGGGGGGTTATCGGGAGCAATCAGCCCCAGCATTTT. Its protein product is CASSYPGRGVIGSNQPQHF.

This clonotype appeared once. The chain employs TRBV3-1 and TRBJ2-7; D possibly uses TRBD1 or TRBD2 (6 bases each). The CDR3 consists of 14 residues. V was cut by 6 bases and J by 2 bases, with 14 bases left in between. Germline CDR1 is LGHDT and CDR2 is YNNKEL (reference sequence). This CDR3 is CASRKGGNTYEQYF. CDR3 sequence (DNA): TGTGCCAGCAGGAAGGGGGGAAATACCTACGAGCAGTACTTC.

This clonotype was counted a single time. This chain connects TRBV10-3 to TRBJ2-1, with 11 bases matching TRBD2. Per germline, CDR1 ENHRY and CDR2 SYGVKD. The CDR3 has 15 residues. V lost 4 bases, J lost 13 bases, and 12 bases stayed unmatched. The CDR3 is CAISGLAGTVETQFF. In DNA, the CDR3 is TGTGCCATCAGTGGACTAGCGGGGACTGTAGAGACCCAGTTCTTC.

V usage is TRBV28 and J usage is TRBJ2-1; possibly TRBD1 for D (5 bases). Germline values: CDR1 MDHEN, CDR2 SYDVKM. Trimming pared 6 bases from V and 5 bases from J, leaving 20 bases between. This CDR3 has 16 amino acids. The CDR3 spells CASSHRQLRWDNEQFF. The CDR3 DNA reads as TGTGCCAGCAGCCACAGGCAATTAAGGTGGGACAATGAGCAGTTCTTC.